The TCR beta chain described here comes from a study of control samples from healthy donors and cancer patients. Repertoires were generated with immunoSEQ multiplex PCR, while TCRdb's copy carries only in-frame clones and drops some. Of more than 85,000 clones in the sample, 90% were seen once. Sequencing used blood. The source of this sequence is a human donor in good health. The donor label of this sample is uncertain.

Here the CDR3 reads CASSWTDSGNTIYF. CDR3 coding DNA: TGTGCCAGCAGCTGGACTGACTCTGGAAACACCATATATTTT. The chain combines TRBV7-8 with TRBJ1-3, with no clear D. The CDR3 spans 14 residues. Germline V gene lookup returns CDR1 SGHVS and CDR2 FQNEAQ. V was shortened by 4 bases and J by 0 bases, with 7 bases between the two germline ends.